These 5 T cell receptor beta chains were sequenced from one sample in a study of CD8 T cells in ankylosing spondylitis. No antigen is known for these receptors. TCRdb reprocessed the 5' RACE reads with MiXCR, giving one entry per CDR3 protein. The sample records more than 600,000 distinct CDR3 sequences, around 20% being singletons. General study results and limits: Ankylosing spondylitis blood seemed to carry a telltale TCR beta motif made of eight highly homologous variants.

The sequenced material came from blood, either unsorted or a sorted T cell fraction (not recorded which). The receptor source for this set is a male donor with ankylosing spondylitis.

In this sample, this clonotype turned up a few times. The CDR3 DNA follows: TGTGCCAGTCGCGGGAATCGGAGGGACACTGAAGCTTTCTTT. Protein product: CASRGNRRDTEAFF. This chain joins TRBV19 and TRBJ1-1, with D unresolved. Trimming shortened V by 8 bases and J by 3 bases, and 16 bases separated the two germline ends. Germline CDR1 and CDR2: LNHDA and SQIVND (reference sequence). This CDR3 comprises 14 residues.

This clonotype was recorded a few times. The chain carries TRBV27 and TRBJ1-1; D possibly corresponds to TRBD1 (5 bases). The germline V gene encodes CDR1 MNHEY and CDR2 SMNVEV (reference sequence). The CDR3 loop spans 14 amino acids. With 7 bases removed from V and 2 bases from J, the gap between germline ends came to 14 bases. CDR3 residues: CASTSGTPNTEAFF. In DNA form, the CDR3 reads TGTGCCAGCACTTCCGGGACCCCTAACACTGAAGCTTTCTTT.

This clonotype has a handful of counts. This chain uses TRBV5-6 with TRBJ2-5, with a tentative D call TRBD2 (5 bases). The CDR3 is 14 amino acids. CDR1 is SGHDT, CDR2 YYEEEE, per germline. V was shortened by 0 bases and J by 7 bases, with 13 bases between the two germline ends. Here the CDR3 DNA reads TGTGCCAGCAGCTTGGGGACTGCGTTCGGGACCCAGTACTTC. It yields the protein CASSLGTAFGTQYF.

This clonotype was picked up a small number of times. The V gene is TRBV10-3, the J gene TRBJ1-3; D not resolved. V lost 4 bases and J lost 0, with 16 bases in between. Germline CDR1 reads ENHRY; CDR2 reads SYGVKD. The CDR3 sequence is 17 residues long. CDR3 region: CAISGVGRKLSGNTIYF. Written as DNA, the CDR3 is TGTGCCATCAGTGGCGTCGGACGGAAACTCTCTGGAAACACCATATATTTT.

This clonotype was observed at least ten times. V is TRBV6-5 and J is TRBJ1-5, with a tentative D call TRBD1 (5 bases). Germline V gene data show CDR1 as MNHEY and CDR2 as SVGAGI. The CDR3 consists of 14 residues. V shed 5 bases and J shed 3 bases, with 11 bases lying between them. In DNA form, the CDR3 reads TGTGCCAGCAGTAACGACAGAACCAATCAGCCCCAGCATTTT. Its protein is CASSNDRTNQPQHF.